The T cell receptor beta chain under discussion was sequenced for a study of blood T cells in healthy people across ages. Germline values: CDR1 SGHRS, CDR2 YFSETQ. Trimming shortened V by 7 bases and J by 2 bases, and 11 bases separated the two germline ends. The CDR3 has 13 residues. Sample-barcoded 5' priming and a J-beta primer mix drove a second PCR of about 6 to 12 cycles. TCRdb reprocessed the 5' RACE reads with MiXCR, giving one entry per CDR3 protein. The table records some 1.7 million distinct CDR3 sequences, 28% of them present only once. Sequenced: blood. The rearrangement uses TRBV5-1 and TRBJ2-3; perhaps TRBD2 as D (6 bases). This sequence originates from a woman under 40 in good health. The CDR3 nucleotides read TGCGCCAGCCACTTGCGGGACACAGATACGCAGTATTTT. It yields the protein CASHLRDTDTQYF.